This is a list of T cell receptor beta chains from one sample in a study of cytomegalovirus exposure and HLA in healthy donors. Assay used: immunoSEQ multiplex PCR; TCRdb lists only in-frame clones, some missing. The table has 240,000 or so clones, 70% to 90% seen once. The sequenced sample consisted of PBMCs. These receptors all come from a woman aged 55-69 years in good health and CMV-seropositive. Both conserved end residues are part of each CDR3. Fields, in order: clone size, V gene, J gene, D gene, CDR3 DNA, CDR3 protein. A D gene is named only where the DNA matches it firmly. Size values are once, few and many counts, or a class for expanded clones, and some rows have none.

abundance: once; v_gene: TRBV25-1; j_gene: TRBJ2-1; d_gene: TRBD2; CDR3nt: TGTGCCAGCAGCGCAAGGACTAGCGGGATCAATGAGCAGTTCTTC; CDR3aa: CASSARTSGINEQFF
abundance: -; v_gene: TRBV9; j_gene: TRBJ2-6; d_gene: -; CDR3nt: TGTGCCAGCAGCGTAGCTGGTAGGAGCTCTGGGGCCAACGTCCTGACTTTC; CDR3aa: CASSVAGRSSGANVLTF
abundance: -; v_gene: TRBV4-1; j_gene: TRBJ2-1; d_gene: -; CDR3nt: TGCGCCAGCAGCCAAGGCCTAGTTTCCTACAATGAGCAGTTCTTC; CDR3aa: CASSQGLVSYNEQFF
abundance: -; v_gene: TRBV6-5; j_gene: TRBJ2-7; d_gene: -; CDR3nt: TGTGTCACGTCGGGGTTTGGCAACTCCTACGAGCAGTACTTC; CDR3aa: CVTSGFGNSYEQYF
abundance: few; v_gene: TRBV10-3; j_gene: TRBJ2-7; d_gene: TRBD1; CDR3nt: TGTGCCATCAATACAGGGGTGGACTCCTACGAGCAGTACTTC; CDR3aa: CAINTGVDSYEQYF
abundance: few; v_gene: TRBV5-6; j_gene: TRBJ2-1; d_gene: -; CDR3nt: TGTGCCAGCAGCTTTGAAGGAGGTTTCGGGGAGCAGTTCTTC; CDR3aa: CASSFEGGFGEQFF
abundance: -; v_gene: TRBV5-4; j_gene: TRBJ2-3; d_gene: TRBD2; CDR3nt: TGTGCCAGCAGCTTGGGGCTTACTCCGACTAGCGGGAGTACAGATACGCAGTATTTT; CDR3aa: CASSLGLTPTSGSTDTQYF
abundance: few; v_gene: TRBV7-9; j_gene: TRBJ2-3; d_gene: TRBD1; CDR3nt: TGTGCCAGCAGCTTAGTTGCAGGGGGCGCGGGCACAGATACGCAGTATTTT; CDR3aa: CASSLVAGGAGTDTQYF
abundance: -; v_gene: TRBV27; j_gene: TRBJ2-1; d_gene: -; CDR3nt: TGTGCCAGCAGTTGGGGCGGGGCCAGCGGATATGAGCAGTTCTTC; CDR3aa: CASSWGGASGYEQFF
abundance: -; v_gene: TRBV2; j_gene: TRBJ1-5; d_gene: -; CDR3nt: TGTGCCAGCAGTGTTGAGAGTGGCAATCAGCCCCAGCATTTT; CDR3aa: CASSVESGNQPQHF
abundance: -; v_gene: TRBV19; j_gene: TRBJ2-3; d_gene: TRBD1; CDR3nt: TGTGCCAGTCGCAGAGCGGGGACAGGGACAGATACGCAGTATTTT; CDR3aa: CASRRAGTGTDTQYF
abundance: -; v_gene: TRBV15; j_gene: TRBJ2-7; d_gene: -; CDR3nt: TGTGCCACCAGCAGAGGACTGATCTACGAGCAGTACTTC; CDR3aa: CATSRGLIYEQYF
abundance: -; v_gene: TRBV6-1; j_gene: TRBJ2-1; d_gene: TRBD2; CDR3nt: TGTGCCAGCAGTGAACAAGGACTAGCGGGAGCTTCCTACAATGAGCAGTTCTTC; CDR3aa: CASSEQGLAGASYNEQFF